This section outlines one T cell receptor beta chain sequence together with its context. Its antigen is not identified. The data derive from a study of T cell responses to AZD1222 COVID-19 vaccine. Germline V gene data show CDR1 as KGHSH and CDR2 as LQKENI. Trimming removed 4 bases from V and 3 bases from J, with 18 bases in between. CDR3 length: 16 residues. TCRdb's table, derived via immunoSEQ multiplex PCR, lists solely in-frame clones and lacks some. This table holds over 150,000 clones, approximately 90% found once. Regarding the study as a whole: Two AZD1222 administrations were followed by greater Spike-specific TCR breadth and depth.

This clonotype was sampled from an adult who received the AZD1222 COVID-19 vaccine. This specimen consisted of peripheral blood, obtained 28 days after the second AZD1222 dose. J is TRBJ1-1 and V is TRBV18, with D possibly being TRBD1 (5 bases). The CDR3 protein is CASSRRTGIGDTEAFF. In DNA, the CDR3 is TGTGCCAGCTCACGCCGGACGGGGATAGGGGACACTGAAGCTTTCTTT.